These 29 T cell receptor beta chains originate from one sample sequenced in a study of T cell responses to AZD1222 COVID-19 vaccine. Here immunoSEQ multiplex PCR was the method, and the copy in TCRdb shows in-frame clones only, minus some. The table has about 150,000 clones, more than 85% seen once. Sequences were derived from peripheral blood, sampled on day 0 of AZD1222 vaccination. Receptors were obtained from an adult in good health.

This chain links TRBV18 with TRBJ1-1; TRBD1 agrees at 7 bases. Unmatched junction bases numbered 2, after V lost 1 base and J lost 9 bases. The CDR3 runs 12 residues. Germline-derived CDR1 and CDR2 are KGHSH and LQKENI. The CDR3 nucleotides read TGTGCCAGCTCACCACAGGGGGCACAAGCTTTCTTT. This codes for CASSPQGAQAFF.

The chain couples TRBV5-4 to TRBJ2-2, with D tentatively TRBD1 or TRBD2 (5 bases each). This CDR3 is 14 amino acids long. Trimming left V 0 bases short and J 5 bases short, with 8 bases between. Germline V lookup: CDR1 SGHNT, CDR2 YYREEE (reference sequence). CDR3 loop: CASSLGDPTGELFF. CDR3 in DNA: TGTGCCAGCAGCTTGGGGGACCCAACCGGGGAGCTGTTTTTT.

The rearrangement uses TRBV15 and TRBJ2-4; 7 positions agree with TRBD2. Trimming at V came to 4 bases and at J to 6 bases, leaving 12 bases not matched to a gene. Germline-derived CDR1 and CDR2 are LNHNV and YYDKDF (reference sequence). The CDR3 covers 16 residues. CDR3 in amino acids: CATSTQSGGGSNIQYF. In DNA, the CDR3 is TGTGCCACCAGCACTCAATCGGGAGGAGGATCAAACATTCAGTACTTC.

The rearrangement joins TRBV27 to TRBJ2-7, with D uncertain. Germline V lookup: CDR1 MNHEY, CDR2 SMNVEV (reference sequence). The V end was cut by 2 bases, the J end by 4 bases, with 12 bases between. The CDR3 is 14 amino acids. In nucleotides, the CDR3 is TGTGCCAGCAGTTTAGGACCCCCCGTATACGAGCAGTACTTC. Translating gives CASSLGPPVYEQYF.

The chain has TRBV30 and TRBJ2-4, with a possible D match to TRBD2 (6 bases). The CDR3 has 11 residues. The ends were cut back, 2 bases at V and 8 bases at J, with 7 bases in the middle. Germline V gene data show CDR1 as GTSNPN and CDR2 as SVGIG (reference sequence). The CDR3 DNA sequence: TGTGCCTGGAGTCCGGGGGACATTCAGTACTTC. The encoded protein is CAWSPGDIQYF.

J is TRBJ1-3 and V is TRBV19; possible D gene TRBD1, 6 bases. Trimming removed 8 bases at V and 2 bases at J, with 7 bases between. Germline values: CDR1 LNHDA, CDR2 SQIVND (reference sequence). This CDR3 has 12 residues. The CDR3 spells CASRDTGNTIYF. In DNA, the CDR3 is TGTGCCAGTCGGGACACTGGAAACACCATATATTTT. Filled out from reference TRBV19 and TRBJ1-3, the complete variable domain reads DGGITQSPKYLFRKEGQNVTLSCEQNLNHDAMYWYRQDPGQGLRLIYYSQIVNDFQKGDIAEGYSVSREKKESFPLTVTSAQKNPTAFYLCASRDTGNTIYFGEGSWLTVV.

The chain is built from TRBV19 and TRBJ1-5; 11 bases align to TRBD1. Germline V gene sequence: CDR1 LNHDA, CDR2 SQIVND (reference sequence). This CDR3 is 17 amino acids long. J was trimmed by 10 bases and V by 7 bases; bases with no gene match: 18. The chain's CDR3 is CASTLRRTGGKQAPQHF. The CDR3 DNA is TGTGCCAGTACCCTGAGGAGGACAGGGGGCAAGCAAGCTCCCCAGCATTTT. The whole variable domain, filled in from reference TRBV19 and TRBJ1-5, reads DGGITQSPKYLFRKEGQNVTLSCEQNLNHDAMYWYRQDPGQGLRLIYYSQIVNDFQKGDIAEGYSVSREKKESFPLTVTSAQKNPTAFYLCASTLRRTGGKQAPQHFGDGTRLSIL.

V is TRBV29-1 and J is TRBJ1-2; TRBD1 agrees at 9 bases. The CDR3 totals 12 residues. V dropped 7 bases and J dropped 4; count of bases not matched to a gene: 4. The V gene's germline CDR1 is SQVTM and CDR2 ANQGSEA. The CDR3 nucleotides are TGCAGCGCCAAACAGGGGGCCTATGGCTACACCTTC. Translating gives CSAKQGAYGYTF.

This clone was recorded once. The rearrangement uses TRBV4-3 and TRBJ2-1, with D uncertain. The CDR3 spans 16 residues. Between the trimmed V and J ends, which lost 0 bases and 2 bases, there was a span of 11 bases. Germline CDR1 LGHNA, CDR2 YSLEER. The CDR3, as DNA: TGCGCCAGCAGCCAAGATCTTAGACCACCCTACAATGAGCAGTTCTTC. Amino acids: CASSQDLRPPYNEQFF.

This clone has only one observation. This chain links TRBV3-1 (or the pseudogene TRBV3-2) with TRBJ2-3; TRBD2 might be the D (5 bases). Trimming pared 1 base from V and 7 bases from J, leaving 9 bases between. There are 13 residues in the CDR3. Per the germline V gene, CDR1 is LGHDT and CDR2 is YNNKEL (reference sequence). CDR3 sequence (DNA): TGTGCCAGCAGCCAAGTGTCGGGGTATACGCAGTATTTT. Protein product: CASSQVSGYTQYF.

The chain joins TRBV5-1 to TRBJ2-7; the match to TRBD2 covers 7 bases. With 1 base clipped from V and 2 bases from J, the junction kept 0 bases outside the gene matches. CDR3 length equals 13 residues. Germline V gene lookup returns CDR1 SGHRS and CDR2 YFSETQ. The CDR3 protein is CASSLSGTYEQYF. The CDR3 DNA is TGCGCCAGCAGCTTGAGCGGGACCTACGAGCAGTACTTC.

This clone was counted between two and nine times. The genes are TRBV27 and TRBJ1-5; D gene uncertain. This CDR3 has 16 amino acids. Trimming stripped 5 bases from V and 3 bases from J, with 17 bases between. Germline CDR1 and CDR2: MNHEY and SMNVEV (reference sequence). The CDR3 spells CASSQDYLGHNQPQHF. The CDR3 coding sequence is TGTGCCAGCAGTCAAGACTACCTTGGGCACAATCAGCCCCAGCATTTT.

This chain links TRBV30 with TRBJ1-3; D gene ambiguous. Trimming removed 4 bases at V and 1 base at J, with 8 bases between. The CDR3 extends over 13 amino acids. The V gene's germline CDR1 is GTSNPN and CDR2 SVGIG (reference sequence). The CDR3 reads CAWNTRSGNTIYF. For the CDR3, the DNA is TGTGCCTGGAACACCCGGTCTGGAAACACCATATATTTT.

Here the CDR3 DNA reads TGTGCCAGCAGCCTTGGGCGGGGTCGGGATGAAAAACTGTTTTTT. This translates into CASSLGRGRDEKLFF. The chain recombines TRBV6-5 with TRBJ1-4; D not certain. Between the trimmed V and J ends, which lost 6 bases and 6 bases, there was a span of 17 bases. Germline V gene sequence: CDR1 MNHEY, CDR2 SVGAGI. The CDR3 is 15 residues long.

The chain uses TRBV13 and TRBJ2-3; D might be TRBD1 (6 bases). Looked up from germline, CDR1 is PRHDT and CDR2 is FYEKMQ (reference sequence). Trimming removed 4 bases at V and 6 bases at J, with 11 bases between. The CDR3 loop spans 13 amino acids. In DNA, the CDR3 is TGTGCCAGCAGCTACAGGGTTGGGGATACGCAGTATTTT. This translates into CASSYRVGDTQYF. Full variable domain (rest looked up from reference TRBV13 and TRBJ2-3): AAGVIQSPRHLIKEKRETATLKCYPIPRHDTVYWYQQGPGQDPQFLISFYEKMQSDKGSIPDRFSAQQFSDYHSELNMSSLELGDSALYFCASSYRVGDTQYFGPGTRLTVL.

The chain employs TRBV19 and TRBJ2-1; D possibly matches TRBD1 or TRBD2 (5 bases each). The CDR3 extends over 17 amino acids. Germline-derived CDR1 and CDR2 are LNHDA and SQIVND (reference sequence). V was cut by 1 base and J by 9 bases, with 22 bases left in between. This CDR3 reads CASSIGRGDLNKGEQFF. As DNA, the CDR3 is TGTGCCAGTAGTATAGGCCGTGGGGACCTCAATAAGGGTGAGCAGTTCTTC.

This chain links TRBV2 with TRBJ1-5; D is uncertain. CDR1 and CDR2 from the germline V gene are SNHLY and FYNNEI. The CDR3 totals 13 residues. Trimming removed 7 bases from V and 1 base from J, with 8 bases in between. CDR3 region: CASKRESNQPQHF. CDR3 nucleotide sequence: TGTGCCAGCAAGAGAGAAAGCAATCAGCCCCAGCATTTT.

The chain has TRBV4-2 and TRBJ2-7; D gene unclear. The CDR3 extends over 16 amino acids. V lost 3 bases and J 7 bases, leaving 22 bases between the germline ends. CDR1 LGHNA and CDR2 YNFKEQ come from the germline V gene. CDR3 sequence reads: CASSQMSSLGVWEQYF. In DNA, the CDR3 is TGTGCCAGCAGCCAGATGAGTAGCCTTGGTGTATGGGAGCAGTACTTC.

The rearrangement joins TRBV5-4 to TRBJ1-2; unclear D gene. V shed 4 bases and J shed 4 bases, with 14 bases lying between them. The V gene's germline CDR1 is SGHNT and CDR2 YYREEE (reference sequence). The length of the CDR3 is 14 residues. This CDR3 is CASSRAAAVYGYTF. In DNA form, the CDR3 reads TGTGCCAGCAGCAGGGCAGCAGCGGTCTATGGCTACACCTTC.

The CDR3 loop is CASSLGQVNTGELFF. DNA of the CDR3: TGTGCCAGCAGTCTCGGACAGGTGAACACCGGGGAGCTGTTTTTT. The chain combines TRBV6-6 with TRBJ2-2; the match to TRBD1 covers 7 bases. The CDR3 has 15 residues. Losses at the gene ends were 5 bases for V and 1 base for J; bases not matched to a gene: 4. The V gene's germline CDR1 is MNHNY and CDR2 SVGAGI (reference sequence).

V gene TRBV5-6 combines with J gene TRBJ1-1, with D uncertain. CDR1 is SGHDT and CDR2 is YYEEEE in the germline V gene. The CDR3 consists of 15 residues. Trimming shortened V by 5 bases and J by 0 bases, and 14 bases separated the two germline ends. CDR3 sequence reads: CASRYGVSMNTEAFF. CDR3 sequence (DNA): TGTGCCAGCAGATATGGGGTCTCCATGAACACTGAAGCTTTCTTT.

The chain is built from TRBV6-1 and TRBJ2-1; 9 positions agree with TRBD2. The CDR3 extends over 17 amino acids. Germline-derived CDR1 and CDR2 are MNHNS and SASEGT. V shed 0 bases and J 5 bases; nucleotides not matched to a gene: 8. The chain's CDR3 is CASSEALGSSGDNEQFF. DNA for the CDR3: TGTGCCAGCAGTGAAGCGCTGGGTTCTAGCGGGGACAATGAGCAGTTCTTC.

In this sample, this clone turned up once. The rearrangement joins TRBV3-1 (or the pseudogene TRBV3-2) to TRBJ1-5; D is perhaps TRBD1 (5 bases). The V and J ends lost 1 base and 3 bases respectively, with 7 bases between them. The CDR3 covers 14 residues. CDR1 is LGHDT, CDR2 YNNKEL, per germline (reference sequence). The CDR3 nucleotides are TGTGCCAGCAGCCAAGCAGGGTTCAATCAGCCCCAGCATTTT. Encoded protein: CASSQAGFNQPQHF.

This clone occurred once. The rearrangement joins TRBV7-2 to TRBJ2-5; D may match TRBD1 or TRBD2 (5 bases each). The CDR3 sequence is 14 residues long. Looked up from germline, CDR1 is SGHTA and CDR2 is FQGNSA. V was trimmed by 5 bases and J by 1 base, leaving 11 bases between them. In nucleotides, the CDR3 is TGTGCCAGCAGCCCACCCGGGACCCAAGAGACCCAGTACTTC. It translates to CASSPPGTQETQYF.

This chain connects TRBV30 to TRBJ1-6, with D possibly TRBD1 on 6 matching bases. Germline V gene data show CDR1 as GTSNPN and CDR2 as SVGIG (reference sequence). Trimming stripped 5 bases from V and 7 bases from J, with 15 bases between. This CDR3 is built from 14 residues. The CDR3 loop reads CAWDTGTGNSPLHF. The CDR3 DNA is TGTGCCTGGGATACAGGGACGGGAAATTCACCCCTCCACTTT. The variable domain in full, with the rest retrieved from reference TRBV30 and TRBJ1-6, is SQTIHQWPATLVQPVGSPLSLECTVEGTSNPNLYWYRQAAGRGLQLLFYSVGIGQISSEVPQNLSASRPQDRQFILSSKKLLLSDSGFYLCAWDTGTGNSPLHFGNGTRLTVT.

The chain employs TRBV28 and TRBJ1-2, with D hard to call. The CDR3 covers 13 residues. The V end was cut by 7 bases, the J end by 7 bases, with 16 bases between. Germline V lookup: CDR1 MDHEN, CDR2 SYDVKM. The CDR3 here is CASNLSRLVGYTF. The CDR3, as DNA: TGTGCCAGCAACTTATCCCGGCTTGTTGGCTACACCTTC.

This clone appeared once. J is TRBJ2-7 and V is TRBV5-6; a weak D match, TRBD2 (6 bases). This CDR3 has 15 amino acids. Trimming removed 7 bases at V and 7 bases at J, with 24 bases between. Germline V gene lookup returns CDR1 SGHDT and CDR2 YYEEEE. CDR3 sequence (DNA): TGTGCCAGCTCCTTCAGAGGGCAGGGAGGAGGAGAGCAGTACTTC. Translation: CASSFRGQGGGEQYF.

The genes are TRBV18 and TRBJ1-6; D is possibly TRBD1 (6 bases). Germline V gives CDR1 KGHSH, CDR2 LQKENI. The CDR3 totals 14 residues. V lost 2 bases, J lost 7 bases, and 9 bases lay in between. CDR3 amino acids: CASSPETGNSPLHF. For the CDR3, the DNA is TGTGCCAGCTCACCAGAGACAGGAAATTCACCCCTCCACTTT.

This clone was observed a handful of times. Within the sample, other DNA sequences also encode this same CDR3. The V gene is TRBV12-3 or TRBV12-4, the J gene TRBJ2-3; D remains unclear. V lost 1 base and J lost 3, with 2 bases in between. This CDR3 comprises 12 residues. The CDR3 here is CASSLGTDTQYF. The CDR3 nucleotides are TGTGCCAGCAGTTTAGGAACAGATACGCAGTATTTT.